This T cell receptor beta chain is from a study of cytomegalovirus exposure and HLA in healthy donors. Looking at the study overall: Early released data had tens of millions of unique TCRs, all coming from HLA-typed donors.

About this clone itself: Its antigen is unknown.

Study-wide results and limits: Some highly shared sequence variants likely arose as a pipeline artifact.

The length of the CDR3 is 16 residues. V was clipped by 5 bases and J by 2 bases, with 16 bases between them. The germline V gene encodes CDR1 SGHRS and CDR2 YFSETQ. Donors likely had unrecorded immune exposures despite being nominally healthy when sampled. PCR involved 60 Vbeta and 13 Jbeta primers. Measured with immunoSEQ multiplex PCR; TCRdb has only the in-frame clones, and not every one. The sample yields nearly 80,000 clones, roughly 80% seen once. The chain uses TRBV5-1 and TRBJ1-4; possibly TRBD1 for D (5 bases). The receptor's source is a woman between 40 and 55 years old in good health and CMV-seropositive. Sequencing was performed on PBMCs. CDR3 in DNA: TGCGCCAGCAGGGCCGGGCCACCAGGGACTAATGAAAAACTGTTTTTT. Translated, it gives CASRAGPPGTNEKLFF. Using reference TRBV5-1 and TRBJ1-4 for the parts outside the CDR3, the full variable domain is KAGVTQTPRYLIKTRGQQVTLSCSPISGHRSVSWYQQTPGQGLQFLFEYFSETQRNKGNFPGRFSGRQFSNSRSEMNVSTLELGDSALYLCASRAGPPGTNEKLFFGSGTQLSVL.